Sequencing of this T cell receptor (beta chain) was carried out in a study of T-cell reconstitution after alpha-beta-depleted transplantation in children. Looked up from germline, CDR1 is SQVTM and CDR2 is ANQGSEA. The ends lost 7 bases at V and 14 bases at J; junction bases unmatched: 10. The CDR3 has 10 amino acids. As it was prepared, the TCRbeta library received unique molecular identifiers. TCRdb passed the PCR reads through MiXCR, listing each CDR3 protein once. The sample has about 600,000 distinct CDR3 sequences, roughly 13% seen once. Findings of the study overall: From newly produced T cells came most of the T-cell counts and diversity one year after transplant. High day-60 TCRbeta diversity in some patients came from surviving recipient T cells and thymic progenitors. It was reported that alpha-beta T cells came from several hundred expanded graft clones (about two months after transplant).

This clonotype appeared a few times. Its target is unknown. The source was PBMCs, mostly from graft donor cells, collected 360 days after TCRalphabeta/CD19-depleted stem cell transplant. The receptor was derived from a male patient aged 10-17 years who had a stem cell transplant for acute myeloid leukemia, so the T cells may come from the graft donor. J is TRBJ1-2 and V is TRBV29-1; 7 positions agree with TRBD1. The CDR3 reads CSAQGGGFTF. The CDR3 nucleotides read TGCAGCGCTCAAGGGGGCGGCTTTACCTTC.